The 3 T cell receptor beta chains reported below all come from one sample, sequenced in a study of OX40 agonist ivuxolimab in advanced cancers. Assay used: immunoSEQ multiplex PCR; TCRdb lists only in-frame clones, some missing. The sample includes about 44,000 clones, about 80% of them seen just once. The sample was CD4+ or CD8+ T cells sorted from blood, taken in a trial of the OX40 agonist ivuxolimab. These TCRs come from an adult with an advanced solid tumor such as melanoma, head and neck, liver or kidney cancer.

The rearrangement joins TRBV28 to TRBJ1-2, with D possibly being TRBD1 (5 bases). V lost 6 bases and J 4 bases, leaving 12 bases between the germline ends. Germline loops: CDR1 MDHEN, CDR2 SYDVKM. The CDR3 contains 13 residues. DNA for the CDR3: TGTGCCAGCAGCCTACAGGACCGCTATGGCTACACCTTC. This gives the protein CASSLQDRYGYTF.

With regard to this clone: Other DNA sequences within the sample encode an identical CDR3. V and J are TRBV18 and TRBJ2-7; the match to TRBD1 covers 7 bases. CDR3 length: 14 residues. In germline, CDR1 is KGHSH, CDR2 LQKENI. Germline trimming cut 1 base from V and 4 bases from J; bases unmatched to any gene: 4. The CDR3 here is CASSPRTGDYEQYF. The CDR3, as DNA: TGTGCCAGCTCACCACGGACAGGTGATTACGAGCAGTACTTC.

The J gene is TRBJ1-1, the V gene TRBV28; no clear D. Deletions cut 6 bases from V and 0 bases from J, with 5 bases between. Germline CDR1 is MDHEN and CDR2 is SYDVKM. The CDR3 covers 12 residues. DNA of the CDR3: TGTGCCAGCAGGGATTTGAACACTGAAGCTTTCTTT. Translation gives CASRDLNTEAFF.